The 29 T cell receptor beta chains reported below all come from one sample, sequenced in a study of CD8 T cells in Susac syndrome. Roughly 0.45 to 1 ug RNA was reverse transcribed with random hexamers. TCRdb reprocessed the immunoSEQ multiplex PCR reads with MiXCR, giving one entry per CDR3 protein. Counted here are about 300,000 distinct CDR3 sequences, about 90% occurring once; the ten biggest clones make up more than 0.06%. What was sequenced was CD4+ T cells from PBMCs. These receptor sequences come from a human donor with multiple sclerosis.

The V and J genes are TRBV5-1 and TRBJ2-1; D is uncertain. CDR1 and CDR2 from the germline V gene are SGHRS and YFSETQ. The CDR3 runs to 12 residues. The V and J ends lost 0 bases and 7 bases respectively, with 5 bases between them. The CDR3 DNA is TGCGCCAGCAGCTTGGAGATGAATGAGCAGTTCTTC. This gives the protein CASSLEMNEQFF.

This sequence joins TRBV5-1 and TRBJ2-3; D not resolved. Germline lookup yields CDR1 SGHRS and CDR2 YFSETQ. The CDR3 is 13 residues long. Trimming took off 4 bases at V and 9 bases at J, with 15 bases between the two ends. The DNA for the CDR3 is TGCGCCAGCAGCCGACGTTCAGAATCCACGCAGTATTTT. This codes for CASSRRSESTQYF.

V usage is TRBV16 and J usage is TRBJ2-1; D gene unclear. Trimming removed 4 bases at V and 4 bases at J, with 8 bases between. CDR1 is KGHSY and CDR2 is FQNENV in the germline V gene. The CDR3 consists of 13 residues. This CDR3 is CASSPARYNEQFF. The CDR3 DNA follows: TGTGCCAGCAGCCCAGCGCGGTACAATGAGCAGTTCTTC.

The J gene is TRBJ1-5, the V gene TRBV20-1; D is possibly TRBD1 (5 bases). From germline, CDR1 is DFQATT and CDR2 SNEGSKA (reference sequence). CDR3 length: 15 amino acids. Deletions cut 3 bases from V and 2 bases from J, with 14 bases between. The DNA for the CDR3 is TGCAGTGCTAGGCAGGCGGGGCGGGGCAATCAGCCCCAGCATTTT. It encodes CSARQAGRGNQPQHF.

This chain uses TRBV27 with TRBJ2-1; D remains unclear. The germline V gene has CDR1 MNHEY and CDR2 SMNVEV (reference sequence). The CDR3 runs to 20 residues. V dropped 1 base and J dropped 4 bases, with 26 bases sitting between them. The CDR3 DNA sequence: TGTGCCAGCAGTTTATTTTCCAGTAGTGCCGACCTAGGGCGGTACAATGAGCAGTTCTTC. This encodes CASSLFSSSADLGRYNEQFF.

The gene calls are TRBV6-6 and TRBJ1-2, with D unresolved. This CDR3 contains 13 residues. Germline V gene lookup returns CDR1 MNHNY and CDR2 SVGAGI (reference sequence). Deletions cut 4 bases from V and 9 bases from J, with 15 bases between. For the CDR3, the DNA is TGTGCCAGCAGTTCGCCTAATTCTATGAGCTACACCTTC. Protein sequence: CASSSPNSMSYTF.

The CDR3 here is CASSYGTEHSTDTQYF. The CDR3 DNA sequence: TGTGCCAGCAGCTACGGGACAGAACATAGCACAGATACGCAGTATTTT. This sequence joins TRBV5-8 and TRBJ2-3; TRBD1 matches at 7 bases. Per germline, CDR1 SGHTS and CDR2 YDEGEE. This CDR3 spans 16 amino acids. J gave up 0 bases and V 3 bases, and 7 bases lay outside the gene matches. The variable domain in full, completed from reference TRBV5-8 and TRBJ2-3, reads EAGVTQSPTHLIKTRGQQATLRCSPISGHTSVYWYQQALGLGLQFLLWYDEGEERNRGNFPPRFSGRQFPNYSSELNVNALELEDSALYLCASSYGTEHSTDTQYFGPGTRLTVL.

The V and J genes are TRBV3-1 and TRBJ1-1, with D tentatively TRBD1 (6 bases). Per germline, CDR1 LGHDT and CDR2 YNNKEL (reference sequence). V lost 3 bases and J lost 4, with 12 bases in between. This CDR3 is built from 14 residues. The CDR3 nucleotides are TGTGCCAGCAGCCACCCCGGGGGCGGCACTGAAGCTTTCTTT. Amino acid sequence: CASSHPGGGTEAFF.

The rearrangement links TRBV30 to TRBJ2-7; D perhaps matches TRBD2 (6 bases). Trimming stripped 3 bases from V and 2 bases from J, with 17 bases between. The CDR3 extends over 15 amino acids. From germline, CDR1 is GTSNPN and CDR2 SVGIG (reference sequence). CDR3 nucleotides: TGTGCCTGGAGCCGGGGGTCAGGGTTAGCCTACGAGCAGTACTTC. Amino acids: CAWSRGSGLAYEQYF.

The CDR3 loop reads CSARVGGDSYEQYF. Here the CDR3 DNA reads TGCAGTGCTAGAGTTGGCGGCGACTCCTACGAGCAGTACTTC. The chain employs TRBV20-1 and TRBJ2-7; no definite D call. The CDR3 has 14 amino acids. Trimming took 1 base from V and 0 from J, leaving 10 bases between them. The V gene's germline CDR1 is DFQATT and CDR2 SNEGSKA (reference sequence).

The V call is TRBV7-2, the J call TRBJ1-5; D gene unclear. The CDR3 loop spans 15 amino acids. Trimming removed 1 base at V and 4 bases at J, with 11 bases between. Germline CDR1 SGHTA, CDR2 FQGNSA. Written as DNA, the CDR3 is TGTGCCAGCAGCTTAGGGCCAGCCCCAAATCAGCCCCAGCATTTT. It translates to CASSLGPAPNQPQHF. Combining the CDR3 with reference TRBV7-2 and TRBJ1-5 gives the whole variable domain GAGVSQSPSNKVTEKGKDVELRCDPISGHTALYWYRQSLGQGLEFLIYFQGNSAPDKSGLPSDRFSAERTGGSVSTLTIQRTQQEDSAVYLCASSLGPAPNQPQHFGDGTRLSIL.

The chain carries TRBV19 and TRBJ1-5; D not resolved. There are 12 residues in the CDR3. Trimming stripped 6 bases from V and 4 bases from J, with 7 bases between. In germline, CDR1 is LNHDA, CDR2 SQIVND (reference sequence). The CDR3 loop is CASRVGNQPQHF. The CDR3 coding sequence is TGTGCCAGTAGAGTCGGTAATCAGCCCCAGCATTTT.

The gene calls are TRBV19 and TRBJ2-1; 11 positions match TRBD2. The germline V gene encodes CDR1 LNHDA and CDR2 SQIVND (reference sequence). The trim removed 3 bases at V and 5 bases at J, leaving 9 bases unmatched. The CDR3 has 17 residues. The DNA of the CDR3 is TGTGCCAGTAGTATTAGGGCTAGCGGGAGGATTGACAATGAGCAGTTCTTC. It is translated as CASSIRASGRIDNEQFF.

J is TRBJ2-6 and V is TRBV7-2; D unclear. Germline assignment: CDR1 SGHTA and CDR2 FQGNSA. V was shortened by 2 bases and J by 0 bases, with 11 bases between the two germline ends. The CDR3 runs to 17 residues. This chain's CDR3 is CASSLRGSSSGANVLTF. As DNA, the CDR3 is TGTGCCAGCAGCTTACGTGGCAGCTCCTCTGGGGCCAACGTCCTGACTTTC. The full variable domain, rest sourced from reference TRBV7-2 and TRBJ2-6, is GAGVSQSPSNKVTEKGKDVELRCDPISGHTALYWYRQSLGQGLEFLIYFQGNSAPDKSGLPSDRFSAERTGGSVSTLTIQRTQQEDSAVYLCASSLRGSSSGANVLTFGAGSRLTVL.

This chain connects TRBV20-1 to TRBJ1-1, with D possibly matching TRBD1 (6 bases). CDR1 DFQATT and CDR2 SNEGSKA come from the germline V gene (reference sequence). The V end lost 1 base, the J end lost 1 base, and 16 bases lay between the germline ends. The CDR3 length is 16 residues. The CDR3 region is CSARGGLGQSNTEAFF. CDR3 bases: TGCAGTGCTAGAGGGGGGCTAGGACAGTCGAACACTGAAGCTTTCTTT.

This clonotype was found once. J is TRBJ2-5 and V is TRBV20-1; 8 nucleotides match TRBD1. The V and J ends lost 6 bases and 2 bases, in that order; junction bases with no gene match: 11. In germline, CDR1 is DFQATT, CDR2 SNEGSKA (reference sequence). There are 15 residues in the CDR3. Here the CDR3 reads CSAQSRTGNQETQYF. The CDR3 bases are TGCAGTGCCCAATCCAGGACAGGGAATCAAGAGACCCAGTACTTC.

This rearrangement joins TRBV18 to TRBJ2-3; the match to TRBD1 covers 8 bases. Germline V CDR1 and CDR2: KGHSH, LQKENI. The CDR3 loop spans 17 amino acids. Trimming removed 2 bases from V and 5 bases from J; junction bases left unmatched: 12. CDR3 DNA sequence: TGTGCCAGCTCACCAAAGGCCCAGACAGGGGATGAAGATACGCAGTATTTT. It is translated as CASSPKAQTGDEDTQYF.

J is TRBJ1-5 and V is TRBV12-3 or TRBV12-4; D is possibly TRBD1 (6 bases). The CDR3 extends over 14 amino acids. The V end lost 3 bases, the J end lost 7 bases, and 13 bases lay between the germline ends. For the CDR3, the DNA is TGTGCCAGCAGTTTGCCCGGGGGGCGACAGCCCCAGCATTTT. It codes for CASSLPGGRQPQHF.

This rearrangement joins TRBV7-2 to TRBJ1-3; 7 bases map to TRBD1. CDR3 length equals 15 residues. After removal of 4 bases from V and 4 bases from J, the junction contained 7 bases not matched to a gene. From germline, CDR1 is SGHTA and CDR2 FQGNSA. CDR3 amino acids: CASSSDSGGGNTIYF. The DNA of the CDR3 is TGTGCCAGCAGCTCGGACTCAGGGGGAGGAAACACCATATATTTT.

The chain is built from TRBV18 and TRBJ2-3; D ambiguous. CDR3 length: 13 amino acids. Trimming took 5 bases from V and 3 from J, leaving 9 bases between them. Germline V CDR1 and CDR2: KGHSH, LQKENI. The CDR3 loop reads CASSSARTDTQYF. The CDR3 DNA reads as TGTGCCAGCTCATCAGCTAGAACAGATACGCAGTATTTT.

This clonotype was picked up one time. The rearrangement uses TRBV7-8 and TRBJ2-7; TRBD2 might be the D (7 bases). This CDR3 has 15 amino acids. Germline values: CDR1 SGHVS, CDR2 FQNEAQ. Trimming removed 2 bases at V and 2 bases at J, with 13 bases between. In nucleotides, the CDR3 is TGTGCCAGCAGCTTACAGAGGGGGAGGGCCTACGAGCAGTACTTC. It codes for CASSLQRGRAYEQYF.

This chain connects TRBV7-3 to TRBJ2-3; 8 positions match TRBD2. The CDR3 consists of 16 residues. V was pared by 0 bases and J by 1 base, with 3 bases of the junction left unmatched. Per germline, CDR1 SGHTA and CDR2 FQGTGA. CDR3 bases: TGTGCCAGCAGCTTAACTATGACTAGCGGCACAGATACGCAGTATTTT. This encodes CASSLTMTSGTDTQYF.

The V gene is TRBV30, the J gene TRBJ2-4; D is uncertain. V gave up 2 bases and J gave up 3 bases, with 14 bases separating them. Germline assignment: CDR1 GTSNPN and CDR2 SVGIG (reference sequence). The CDR3 extends over 15 amino acids. This CDR3 reads CAWSSGGYVKNIQYF. In DNA, the CDR3 is TGTGCCTGGAGTTCTGGTGGGTACGTCAAAAACATTCAGTACTTC.

V is TRBV20-1 and J is TRBJ2-3; D may be TRBD1 or TRBD2 (5 bases each). Germline loops: CDR1 DFQATT, CDR2 SNEGSKA (reference sequence). This CDR3 has 14 residues. V was pared by 3 bases and J by 5 bases, with 15 bases between. CDR3 sequence: CSASLTGRRDTQYF. As DNA, the CDR3 is TGCAGTGCTAGTCTTACGGGACGAAGAGATACGCAGTATTTT.

The gene calls are TRBV6-2 or TRBV6-3 and TRBJ2-1; 7 bases are shared with TRBD2. The CDR3 contains 13 residues. Trimming cost V 4 bases and J 9 bases; bases outside gene matches: 6. Germline V gene sequence: CDR1 MNHEY, CDR2 SVGEGT. The CDR3 region is CASSWGGVGEQFF. The CDR3, as DNA: TGTGCCAGCAGTTGGGGGGGAGTGGGTGAGCAGTTCTTC.

This clonotype was recorded only once. The chain employs TRBV6-5 and TRBJ1-1; D is possibly TRBD1 (6 bases). Germline V gene sequence: CDR1 MNHEY, CDR2 SVGAGI. The CDR3 totals 13 residues. The V end was cut by 7 bases, the J end by 2 bases, with 11 bases between. CDR3 in DNA: TGTGCCAGCAACGGGGGCCGAAACACTGAAGCTTTCTTT. As protein: CASNGGRNTEAFF.

The chain couples TRBV20-1 to TRBJ1-2; tentatively, D is TRBD1 (6 bases). Between the trimmed V and J ends, which lost 1 base and 8 bases, there was a span of 20 bases. The CDR3 runs 15 residues. Germline-derived CDR1 and CDR2 are DFQATT and SNEGSKA (reference sequence). In nucleotides, the CDR3 is TGCAGTGCTAGAGGACGGGCGGCGGGGGCGTACGGCTACACCTTC. Translating it yields CSARGRAAGAYGYTF.

The chain uses TRBV10-3 and TRBJ2-2; D might be TRBD2 (8 bases). The V end lost 3 bases, the J end lost 4 bases, and 27 bases lay between the germline ends. The CDR3 spans 20 residues. Germline loops: CDR1 ENHRY, CDR2 SYGVKD. The CDR3 loop reads CAISDGQGVVAGYRTGELFF. The CDR3 nucleotides read TGTGCCATCAGTGATGGGCAGGGGGTGGTAGCGGGATATCGCACCGGGGAGCTGTTTTTT.

The rearrangement uses TRBV6-2 or TRBV6-3 and TRBJ2-7; D may be TRBD2 (7 bases). Germline lookup yields CDR1 MNHEY and CDR2 SVGEGT. Trimming took 3 bases from V and 2 from J, leaving 17 bases between them. This CDR3 has 16 residues. CDR3 DNA: TGTGCCAGCAGTTATTGGGGAGGGGGAAGCCCCTACGAGCAGTACTTC. This codes for CASSYWGGGSPYEQYF.